The following is a T cell receptor beta chain sequence with its context. Its antigen remains unknown. This specimen belongs to a study of T-cell memory formation after mild COVID-19. Study-wide background: Largely donor-specific sequence clusters came from two donors.

Trimming cost V 4 bases and J 8 bases, with 11 bases left between them. The CDR3 covers 12 residues. TCRdb re-analysed the 5' RACE reads in MiXCR, keeping a single row per CDR3 protein. The data hold 500,000 to 600,000 distinct CDR3 sequences, with over 15% observed a single time. Whole-study results and caveats: Nothing confirmed that second-wave clones peaking on day 37 were specific for SARS-CoV-2. Pre-infection memory carried some responding clones, suggesting that cross-reactive memory joined.

The origin of this receptor is an adult woman who had mild COVID-19 (a few samples of this study predate the infection). Cell type and time point are not known. The chain combines TRBV12-3 or TRBV12-4 with TRBJ1-2; D ambiguous. The sequenced sample consisted of PBMCs or a T cell subset sorted from them (not recorded which). The CDR3 nucleotides read TGTGCCAGCAGTTCCAGACCTAGGGGCTACACCTTC. Translating it yields CASSSRPRGYTF.